What follows describes a single TCR beta chain. The antigen is undetermined. The sample is drawn from a study of beta chain features in type 1 diabetes. Study-level points and caveats: Junctions at VDJ sites from type 1 diabetes patients had fewer insertions and more deletions.

CDR1 is LGHNA, CDR2 YSLEER, per germline. There are 17 residues in the CDR3. With V trimmed by 0 bases and J by 6 bases, 9 bases remained unmatched. Naive, central memory, regulatory and stem cell-like memory cells within the CD4+ compartment were sorted using CD45RO/CCR7/CD25/CD127/CD95/CD27. Isolated RNA was reverse transcribed in full, so expressed TCRB transcripts were sequenced. Produced via immunoSEQ multiplex PCR; TCRdb's table is partial and in-frame only. The data show around 310,000 clones, with approximately 11% seen just once and 0.015% to 0.02% held by the top ten. The origin of this receptor is a woman younger than 45 in good health. The rearrangement links TRBV4-3 to TRBJ1-1, with 11 nucleotides matching TRBD1. What was sequenced was naive CD4+ T cells from blood. For the CDR3, the DNA is TGCGCCAGCAGCCAAGAGTACGGGGACAGGGGGAGTGCTGAAGCTTTCTTT. Translating it yields CASSQEYGDRGSAEAFF.